This record concerns one T cell receptor beta chain sequence. Its specificity is not known. This CDR3 is missing its conserved last phenylalanine or tryptophan, likely due to a read error. This sample stems from a study of metastatic and nonmetastatic thyroid tumors. Study background: Repertoires from malignant and benign thyroid patients were compared across blood and tumor or nodule tissue.

No treatment had been given to any patient before thyroid surgery. Study observations and caveats: Significantly greater TCR beta diversity was reportedly found in malignant thyroid tumors than in benign nodules (in blood and tumor).

Per the authors' pipeline: Construction of a distant-metastasis classifier for papillary thyroid cancer relied on CDR3 differences across clinicopathological groups. TCRdb re-processed the PCR reads through MiXCR. The V and J calls were determined by TCRdb, not by the authors. The sample lists fewer than 50,000 clones, 28% occurring once. The CDR3 length is 13 residues. CDR1 is WNHNN, CDR2 SYGVQD, per germline (reference sequence). The V end was cut by 7 bases, the J end by 7 bases, with 16 bases between. Specimen: blood. The clonotype originates from a male donor with papillary thyroid cancer or a benign thyroid nodule (not recorded which). Some clones in this sample may be carry-over from other donors' samples. The chain combines TRBV10-1 with TRBJ1-1; tentative D call: TRBD1 (6 bases). For the CDR3, the DNA is TGCGCCAGCAAAAGACAGGTCTATGATGAAGCTTTCCTT. It specifies CASKRQVYDEAFL.